Sequencing of this T cell receptor beta chain was carried out in a study of T cell responses to AZD1222 COVID-19 vaccine (dated by TCRdb to about 2021). Study-level background: A total of 230 to 250 trial participants underwent TCR sequencing, of whom under 220 had received two doses of AZD1222 and about 26 had received two doses of the MenACWY control vaccine. Trial participants were enrolled into age subgroups of 18-55, 56-69 and 70-plus years, which contained roughly 150, 30 and 60 TCR-sequenced participants, respectively. Results and caveats for the whole study, not just this receptor: Nearly half of unique spike-specific TCRs reportedly recognized epitopes outside regions mutated in the B.1.351 and B.1.1.7 variants. The 56-69-year group was small, and its depth increase did not reach significance, likely because of low power. Conclusions about previously exposed vaccinees are limited because only a handful of AZD1222 recipients were SARS-CoV-2 seropositive at baseline. Most participants were white British and females outnumbered males, and the authors suggested that clonal diversity may have been underestimated. No day 14 peak-response samples were available, so repertoires were characterized only after the peak T cell response. The vaccine-associated CD4 TCRs covered the entire spike protein, and the dominant responses fell in regions 160-218 and 743-854. After two AZD1222 doses, both the breadth and the depth of spike-specific TCRs were significantly higher than at day 0 and than in MenACWY recipients.

On this clone: No antigen is known for it. The input lacks base qualities; no much larger clone sits a single base away.

The CDR3 regions of human TCRbeta chains were subjected to immunosequencing. The authors' analysis ran thus. TCRs in the repertoires were compared against a reference library of SARS-CoV-2-specific TCRs that had been generated with the MIRA antigen-specificity platform. Breadth meant the fraction of unique TCRs that were SARS-CoV-2-associated, whereas depth meant the fraction of total T cells that were SARS-CoV-2-associated. Using the MIRA data, each spike-specific TCR was assigned both to the spike region to which the TCR was reactive and to a CD4 or CD8 class. Log10-transformed breadth and depth values were compared by one-way ANOVA with Sidak's multiple comparisons tests. The immuneACCESS repertoire file appears here via TCRdb, limited to in-frame rearrangements. These files lack a portion of the clones; in checked studies, under half of the deficit traces to unresolved V genes, and the cause of the others is not known. The V and J calls and clone size were taken over from that table, and D and trimming were inferred from the DNA. Recorded for this sample are 150,000 or so clones; roughly 92% of them occurred a single time. 1% to 1.5% of the sample is held by the ten biggest clonotypes.

The sample's time point label, decoded: about 28 days (+/-7) after the second vaccine dose. AZD1222 recipients with second doses at about 4 weeks or about 12 weeks were pooled, because spike-specific TCR depth and breadth did not differ between schedules. Vaccinee samples came from UK trials COV001 and COV002, including a single-blind randomized controlled phase 2/3 trial of AZD1222 (ChAdOx1 nCoV-19) in healthy adults. Trial participant PBMC samples were collected at day 0 and day 28 after the second dose for TCRbeta chain sequencing. The CDR3 runs 15 residues from the cysteine to the phenylalanine. The entry retains the CDR3 DNA only, 45 bases that are in frame from base 1. Trimming at the junction amounts to 1 base on V and 6 bases on J, and the germline ends lie 14 bases apart. The germline V gene specifies SGHDT as CDR1 and YYEEEE as CDR2.

The chain is assembled from TRBV5-6 and TRBJ1-5; the D gene lacks a confident call. This clonotype was sampled from an adult who received the AZD1222 COVID-19 vaccine. Sample: peripheral blood, taken 28 days after the second AZD1222 dose. This receptor has the CDR3 CASSLFGPRSQPQHF. Read as DNA, the sequence is TGTGCCAGCAGCTTGTTTGGCCCCAGGAGTCAGCCCCAGCATTTT.